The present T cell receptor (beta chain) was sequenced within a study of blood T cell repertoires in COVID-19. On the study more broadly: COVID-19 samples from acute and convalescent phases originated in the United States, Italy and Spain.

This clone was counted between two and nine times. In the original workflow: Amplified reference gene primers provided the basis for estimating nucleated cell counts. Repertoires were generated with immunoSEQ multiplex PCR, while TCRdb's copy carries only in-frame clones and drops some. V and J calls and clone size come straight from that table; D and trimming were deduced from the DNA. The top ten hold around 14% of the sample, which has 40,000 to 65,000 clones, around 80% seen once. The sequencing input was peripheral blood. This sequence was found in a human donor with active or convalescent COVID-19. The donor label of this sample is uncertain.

The DNA of the CDR3 is TGTGCCAGCAGCTTTCAGTTGAACACTGAAGCTTTCTTT. It translates to CASSFQLNTEAFF. This chain connects TRBV7-6 to TRBJ1-1; no clear D. This CDR3 has 13 residues. Germline CDR1 is SGHVS and CDR2 is FNYEAQ. V was pared by 3 bases and J by 0 bases, with 5 bases between.